The 8 T cell receptor beta chains presented below share a single source sample, sequenced in a study of blood T cell repertoires in COVID-19. Using immunoSEQ multiplex PCR, the repertoire was profiled, and TCRdb retains in-frame clones only, with some absent. The table records approximately 180,000 clones, around 76% of them present only once. The source material was PBMCs or T cells enriched from blood (not recorded which). All receptors derive from a woman aged 50 to 65 with acute COVID-19.

This clone came up a few times. J is TRBJ1-4 and V is TRBV19, with 8 bases matching TRBD1. The CDR3 spans 14 residues. Germline assignment: CDR1 LNHDA and CDR2 SQIVND (reference sequence). V shed 3 bases, J shed 8 bases, and the junction held 5 bases outside the gene matches. The CDR3 reads CASSMRTGREKLFF. The CDR3 bases are TGTGCCAGTAGTATGCGGACAGGGCGGGAAAAACTGTTTTTT. Combining the CDR3 with reference TRBV19 and TRBJ1-4 gives the whole variable domain DGGITQSPKYLFRKEGQNVTLSCEQNLNHDAMYWYRQDPGQGLRLIYYSQIVNDFQKGDIAEGYSVSREKKESFPLTVTSAQKNPTAFYLCASSMRTGREKLFFGSGTQLSVL.

This clone came up once. The V and J genes are TRBV7-3 and TRBJ1-2, with 10 bases fitting TRBD1. In germline, CDR1 is SGHTA, CDR2 FQGTGA. The length of the CDR3 is 16 residues. J gave up 4 bases and V 2 bases, and 7 bases lay outside the gene matches. The CDR3 region has the DNA TGTGCCAGCAGCTTATCCCCGGACAGGGGGGGCTATGGCTACACCTTC. Amino acids: CASSLSPDRGGYGYTF.

The V gene is TRBV13, the J gene TRBJ2-2; no clear D gene. The germline V gene encodes CDR1 PRHDT and CDR2 FYEKMQ (reference sequence). Trimming stripped 0 bases from V and 4 bases from J, with 12 bases between. The CDR3 is 16 amino acids. This chain's CDR3 is CASSLGRYSGTGELFF. The CDR3 nucleotides read TGTGCCAGCAGCTTAGGCCGGTATTCGGGCACCGGGGAGCTGTTTTTT.

The chain uses TRBV5-6 and TRBJ2-7, with D unclear. CDR3 length: 15 residues. Germline V gene data show CDR1 as SGHDT and CDR2 as YYEEEE. Trimming stripped 3 bases from V and 5 bases from J, with 18 bases between. The CDR3 coding sequence is TGTGCCAGCAGCTCCCTCTCTTTTCGAGAGGACGAGCAGTACGTC. This translates into CASSSLSFREDEQYV.

The rearrangement joins TRBV7-9 to TRBJ2-3; 11 bases are shared with TRBD1. The CDR3 is 17 amino acids. Germline V gene data show CDR1 as SEHNR and CDR2 as FQNEAQ (reference sequence). Trimming at V came to 6 bases and at J to 3 bases, leaving 11 bases not matched to a gene. The DNA for the CDR3 is TGTGCCAGCAGTACCGGGACAGGGGGTTCCGGGACAGATACGCAGTATTTT. Translation gives CASSTGTGGSGTDTQYF.

The chain carries TRBV11-3 and TRBJ2-1, with a weak D call TRBD2 (5 bases). CDR3 size: 16 residues. Germline V CDR1 and CDR2: SGHNT, YENEEA. V was shortened by 5 bases and J by 8 bases, with 22 bases between the two germline ends. In DNA form, the CDR3 reads TGTGCCAGCAGCGCCGTTGCGGGTCGGTTTATTGATGAGCAGTTCTTC. Amino acid sequence: CASSAVAGRFIDEQFF. Full variable domain (rest looked up from reference TRBV11-3 and TRBJ2-1): EAGVVQSPRYKIIEKKQPVAFWCNPISGHNTLYWYLQNLGQGPELLIRYENEEAVDDSQLPKDRFSAERLKGVDSTLKIQPAELGDSAVYLCASSAVAGRFIDEQFFGPGTRLTVL.

The table lists this clone with a count of one. The V and J genes are TRBV9 and TRBJ1-3; D is undetermined. This CDR3 has 12 amino acids. Per the germline V gene, CDR1 is SGDLS and CDR2 is YYNGEE. The ends were cut back, 4 bases at V and 4 bases at J, with 6 bases in the middle. Written as DNA, the CDR3 is TGTGCCAGCAGCCCTGTAGGAAACACCATATATTTT. As protein: CASSPVGNTIYF.

This clone was counted between two and nine times. The chain couples TRBV18 to TRBJ2-2, with 9 bases identical to TRBD2. In germline, CDR1 is KGHSH, CDR2 LQKENI. The CDR3 is made up of 18 amino acids. The junction had 15 bases not matched to a gene; V was cut back by 3 bases and J by 7 bases. The CDR3 region has the DNA TGTGCCAGCTCACCCCGGCCAGCGGGGGGCGAACAGGACGGGGAGCTGTTTTTT. Translated: CASSPRPAGGEQDGELFF.